These 6 T cell receptor beta chains were all obtained from the same sample, sequenced in a study of CD8 T cells in ankylosing spondylitis (dated 2017 in TCRdb). The study at large found these results: A TCR beta motif of roughly 8 highly homologous amino acid variants appeared characteristic of blood from ankylosing spondylitis patients.

The method was 5' RACE. Sequencing used an Illumina HiSeq 2500. Through fastp at Q25 and MiXCR, TCRdb rebuilt clones from the public reads, retaining in-frame beta chains. Each entry is one CDR3 protein sequence, shown with its most common DNA and genes. Here the sample has about 440,000 distinct CDR3 sequences; 17% occur a single time. The ten largest account for under 1.2% of the sample. These TCRs' antigens remain unknown. What was sequenced was blood, either unsorted or a sorted T cell fraction (not recorded which). The source is a male donor with ankylosing spondylitis.

The chain combines TRBV2 with TRBJ2-3; 7 nucleotides align to TRBD2. Germline CDR1 SNHLY, CDR2 FYNNEI. The CDR3 runs to 15 residues. V was clipped by 4 bases and J by 2 bases; unmatched bases: 6. The CDR3 DNA reads as TGTGCCAGCAGTGCAACCGGGACTAACACAGATACGCAGTATTTT. Translating gives CASSATGTNTDTQYF. Combining the CDR3 with reference TRBV2 and TRBJ2-3 gives the whole variable domain EPEVTQTPSHQVTQMGQEVILRCVPISNHLYFYWYRQILGQKVEFLVSFYNNEISEKSEIFDDQFSVERPDGSNFTLKIRSTKLEDSAMYFCASSATGTNTDTQYFGPGTRLTVL.

This clonotype was seen a few times. This chain uses TRBV20-1 with TRBJ1-5; perhaps TRBD1 as D (6 bases). The germline V gene encodes CDR1 DFQATT and CDR2 SNEGSKA (reference sequence). The CDR3 covers 13 residues. V was pared by 3 bases and J by 5 bases, with 11 bases between. The CDR3 bases are TGCAGTGCTAGTTGGGACACTTATCAGCCCCAGCATTTT. Its translation is CSASWDTYQPQHF.

The rearrangement joins TRBV20-1 to TRBJ2-2; 12 positions agree with TRBD1. Germline V gene data show CDR1 as DFQATT and CDR2 as SNEGSKA (reference sequence). This CDR3 spans 16 amino acids. V was pared by 6 bases and J by 3 bases, with 8 bases of the junction left unmatched. The CDR3 loop is CSAPPGQGADTGELFF. As DNA, the CDR3 is TGCAGTGCGCCACCGGGACAGGGGGCTGACACCGGGGAGCTGTTTTTT.

This clonotype was counted many times. The rearrangement links TRBV12-3 or TRBV12-4 to TRBJ2-1; 7 bases align to TRBD2. J lost 9 bases, V lost 2 bases, and 10 bases had no gene match. CDR3 length equals 15 residues. This CDR3 reads CASSLSGLRVSEQFF. CDR3 bases: TGTGCCAGCAGTTTATCGGGACTAAGGGTTAGTGAGCAGTTCTTC.

V gene TRBV2 combines with J gene TRBJ1-5; TRBD1 aligns across 7 bases. The ends lost 6 bases at V and 3 bases at J; junction bases unmatched: 5. The CDR3 has 14 residues. Germline lookup yields CDR1 SNHLY and CDR2 FYNNEI. As DNA, the CDR3 is TGTGCCAGCAGAACCGACAGGGTCAATCAGCCCCAGCATTTT. Its translation: CASRTDRVNQPQHF.

This chain uses TRBV7-9 with TRBJ2-1; 10 bases map to TRBD1. Germline CDR1 SEHNR, CDR2 FQNEAQ (reference sequence). The V and J ends lost 5 bases and 7 bases, in that order; junction bases with no gene match: 8. The CDR3 runs to 15 residues. CDR3 sequence: CASSRRTGGANEQFF. The CDR3 DNA follows: TGTGCCAGCAGCCGAAGGACAGGGGGAGCGAATGAGCAGTTCTTC.